The 3 T cell receptor beta chains below all came from one sample that was sequenced in a study of T cell responses to AZD1222 COVID-19 vaccine. The data were produced by immunoSEQ multiplex PCR, yet TCRdb's version contains in-frame clones alone and is incomplete. The sample consists of approximately 140,000 clones, more than 85% of them appearing once. The sample consisted of peripheral blood, taken 28 days after the second AZD1222 dose. The receptors originated from an adult who received the AZD1222 COVID-19 vaccine.

The rearrangement joins TRBV18 to TRBJ1-4; no definite D call. This CDR3 is 16 amino acids long. V was cut by 2 bases and J by 8 bases, with 18 bases left in between. Germline assignment: CDR1 KGHSH and CDR2 LQKENI. The CDR3 coding sequence is TGTGCCAGCTCACCATCTCGTCGTGGGGAGTGGGAAAAACTGTTTTTT. It codes for CASSPSRRGEWEKLFF.

The rearrangement links TRBV7-8 to TRBJ1-5, with 7 bases identical to TRBD1. From germline, CDR1 is SGHVS and CDR2 FQNEAQ. The CDR3 has 18 residues. With 2 bases clipped from V and 0 bases from J, the junction kept 10 bases outside the gene matches. The CDR3 here is CASSLTPWTGFSNQPQHF. CDR3 DNA: TGTGCCAGCAGCTTAACCCCCTGGACAGGTTTTAGCAATCAGCCCCAGCATTTT.

This clone was detected only once. The chain has TRBV5-1 and TRBJ1-4; weak D call: TRBD1 (6 bases). The CDR3 has 18 residues. The germline V and J ends were trimmed by 4 bases and 0 bases, with 19 bases remaining between them. The germline CDR1 and CDR2 sequences are SGHRS and YFSETQ. The CDR3: CASSPRTVFLSTNEKLFF. The CDR3 DNA reads TGCGCCAGCAGCCCTCGGACAGTTTTTCTCTCAACTAATGAAAAACTGTTTTTT.